These 7 T cell receptor beta chains were all obtained from the same sample, sequenced in a study of cytotoxic CD8 clonotypes in ibrutinib-treated CLL. Only in-frame clones appear in the TCRdb table, and some are missing; sequencing was by immunoSEQ multiplex PCR. The sample consists of more than 300,000 clones, around four fifths of them appearing once. The material sequenced was PBMCs, taken before ibrutinib treatment. The receptors here all came from a human donor with chronic lymphocytic leukemia.

CDR3 sequence: CASSRTGRTSGSGEQYF. CDR3 nucleotide sequence: TGTGCCAGCAGCCGCACGGGCCGCACTAGCGGGAGTGGCGAGCAGTACTTC. V and J are TRBV5-4 and TRBJ2-7; 11 bases are a match to TRBD2. CDR3 length: 17 residues. V lost 4 bases, J lost 6 bases, and 15 bases stayed unmatched. CDR1 is SGHNT, CDR2 YYREEE, per germline (reference sequence).

DNA of the CDR3: TGCGCCAGCGCTAGCGGGAGGGCCCCAGATACGCAGTATTTT. Protein: CASASGRAPDTQYF. The V and J genes are TRBV5-1 and TRBJ2-3, with TRBD2 matching 12 bases. Trimming removed 7 bases from V and 4 bases from J; junction bases left unmatched: 4. Germline V gene sequence: CDR1 SGHRS, CDR2 YFSETQ. The CDR3 runs to 14 residues. Drawing the rest from reference TRBV5-1 and TRBJ2-3, the complete variable domain is KAGVTQTPRYLIKTRGQQVTLSCSPISGHRSVSWYQQTPGQGLQFLFEYFSETQRNKGNFPGRFSGRQFSNSRSEMNVSTLELGDSALYLCASASGRAPDTQYFGPGTRLTVL.

CDR3 DNA: TGTGCCAGCAGCGTAGGGTTGGACACTGAAGCTTTCTTT. This translates into CASSVGLDTEAFF. The chain couples TRBV9 to TRBJ1-1; D remains ambiguous. CDR3 length: 13 amino acids. Germline V gene sequence: CDR1 SGDLS, CDR2 YYNGEE. Trimming took off 0 bases at V and 3 bases at J, with 6 bases between the two ends.

The rearrangement links TRBV30 to TRBJ2-7; D is uncertain. The CDR3 has 12 residues. Trimming stripped 3 bases from V and 2 bases from J, with 8 bases between. Germline assignment: CDR1 GTSNPN and CDR2 SVGIG (reference sequence). The CDR3 nucleotides are TGTGCCTGGAGCGAAGACCCCTACGAGCAGTACTTC. Protein: CAWSEDPYEQYF.

The J gene is TRBJ1-5, the V gene TRBV15; D ambiguous. Germline values: CDR1 LNHNV, CDR2 YYDKDF (reference sequence). The CDR3 runs 12 residues. Trimming took 0 bases from V and 7 from J, leaving 4 bases between them. CDR3 DNA sequence: TGTGCCACCAGCAGAGATTTACAGCCCCAGCATTTT. Its protein product is CATSRDLQPQHF. The entire variable domain, with the rest obtained from reference TRBV15 and TRBJ1-5, is as follows: DAMVIQNPRYQVTQFGKPVTLSCSQTLNHNVMYWYQQKSSQAPKLLFHYYDKDFNNEADTPDNFQSRRPNTSFCFLDIRSPGLGDTAMYLCATSRDLQPQHFGDGTRLSIL.

This clone was recorded only once. The gene calls are TRBV27 and TRBJ1-2; D gene uncertain. Trimming stripped 9 bases from V and 1 base from J, with 9 bases between. Germline values: CDR1 MNHEY, CDR2 SMNVEV (reference sequence). The CDR3 totals 12 residues. Here the CDR3 DNA reads TGTGCCAGAGAGAGACTTAACTATGGCTACACCTTC. Protein: CARERLNYGYTF.

The V and J genes are TRBV7-8 and TRBJ2-7; unclear D gene. The CDR3 consists of 15 residues. V was trimmed by 0 bases and J by 3 bases, leaving 12 bases between them. Germline CDR1 and CDR2: SGHVS and FQNEAQ. The CDR3 loop is CASSLAGLNNYEQYF. The CDR3 DNA follows: TGTGCCAGCAGCTTAGCCGGGTTAAATAACTACGAGCAGTACTTC.